This TCR beta chain was obtained from a study of cytotoxic CD8 clonotypes in ibrutinib-treated CLL. Study details: Partial response occurred in approximately 24 patients and complete response in 2; at median approximately 68 months, approximately 14 remained remitted and roughly twelve progressed. Study results and caveats: Sampling times, which were not matched between the groups, differed between sustained-remission patients and progressing patients. Having risen at ibrutinib response, clonality had fallen back toward baseline by progression.

Cryopreserved PBMCs provided around 2 micrograms of genomic DNA for the TCR beta libraries. With regard to this clone: The antigen remains unidentified.

Germline trimming cut 0 bases from V and 4 bases from J; bases unmatched to any gene: 3. Germline loops: CDR1 SGHVS, CDR2 FQNEAQ. CDR3 length: 15 residues. The protocol was immunoSEQ multiplex PCR, while the TCRdb copy is restricted to in-frame clones and leaves out a portion. This sample has about 68,000 clones, with around 65% found just once. This specimen was PBMCs, taken after 12 months of ibrutinib treatment. This chain connects TRBV7-8 to TRBJ1-2; 9 bases are a match to TRBD1. This receptor was taken from a human donor with chronic lymphocytic leukemia. DNA of the CDR3: TGTGCCAGCAGCTTAGCGGGACAGGGCATCTATGGCTACACCTTC. Translating gives CASSLAGQGIYGYTF.